This TCR beta chain was profiled in a study of human T cells and chemical hapten exposure. This clonotype occurred many times. TCRdb fed the RACE reads into MiXCR, producing one record per CDR3 protein. The table lists 380,000 or so distinct CDR3 sequences, approximately 4.4% of them singletons, with around 2% in the top ten. This sample's time point: patch test 1, 2 weeks after DPC sensitization. Treatment given: therapeutic diphenylcyclopropenone sensitization with weekly scalp DPC. Every donor had alopecia and was 18 to 70 years old; all were suitable for DPC. J gave up 9 bases and V 6 bases, and 5 bases lay outside the gene matches. CDR3 length: 14 residues. CDR1 MNHEY and CDR2 SVGAGI come from the germline V gene.

The sequence was collected from a woman between 45 and 60 years old with alopecia areata. Some clones in this sample may be carry-over from other donors' samples. Sequenced material: whole blood, taken in connection with sensitization to the hapten diphenylcyclopropenone (DPC). This chain connects TRBV6-5 to TRBJ2-6; the match to TRBD2 covers 10 bases. The CDR3 bases are TGTGCCAGCAGATACAGGACTAGCGGCAACGTCCTGACTTTC. Translation gives CASRYRTSGNVLTF.